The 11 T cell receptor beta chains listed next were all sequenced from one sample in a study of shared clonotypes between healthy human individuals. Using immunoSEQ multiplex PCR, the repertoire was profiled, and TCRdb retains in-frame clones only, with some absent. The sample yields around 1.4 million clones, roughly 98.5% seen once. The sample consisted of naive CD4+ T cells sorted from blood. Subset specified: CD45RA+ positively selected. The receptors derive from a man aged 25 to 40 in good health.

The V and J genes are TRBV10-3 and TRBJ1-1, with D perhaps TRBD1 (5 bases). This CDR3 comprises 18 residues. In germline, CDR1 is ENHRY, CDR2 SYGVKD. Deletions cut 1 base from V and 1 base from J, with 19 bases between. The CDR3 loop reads CAISEWPGAGGANTEAFF. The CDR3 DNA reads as TGTGCCATCAGTGAGTGGCCCGGGGCGGGGGGAGCGAACACTGAAGCTTTCTTT.

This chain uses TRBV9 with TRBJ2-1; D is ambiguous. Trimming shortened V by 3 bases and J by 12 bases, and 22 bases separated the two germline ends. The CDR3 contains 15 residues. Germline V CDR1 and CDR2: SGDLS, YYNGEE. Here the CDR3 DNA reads TGTGCCAGCAGCGCATCACCGATGGGAAAAGTGGTGCAGTTCTTC. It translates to CASSASPMGKVVQFF.

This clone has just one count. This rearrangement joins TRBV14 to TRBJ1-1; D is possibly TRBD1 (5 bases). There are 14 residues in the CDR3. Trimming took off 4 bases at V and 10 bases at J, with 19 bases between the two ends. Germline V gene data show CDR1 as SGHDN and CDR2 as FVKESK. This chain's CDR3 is CASSPIDSERGAFF. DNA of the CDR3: TGTGCCAGCAGCCCAATTGACTCCGAGAGGGGAGCTTTCTTT. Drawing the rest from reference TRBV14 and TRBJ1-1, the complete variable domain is EAGVTQFPSHSVIEKGQTVTLRCDPISGHDNLYWYRRVMGKEIKFLLHFVKESKQDESGMPNNRFLAERTGGTYSTLKVQPAELEDSGVYFCASSPIDSERGAFFGQGTRLTVV.

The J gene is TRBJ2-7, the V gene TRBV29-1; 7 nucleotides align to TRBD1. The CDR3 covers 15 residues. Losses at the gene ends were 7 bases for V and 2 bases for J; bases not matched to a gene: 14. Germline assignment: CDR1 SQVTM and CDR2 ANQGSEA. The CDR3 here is CSGSGSVGQPYEQYF. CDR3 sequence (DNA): TGCAGCGGTTCCGGGTCCGTGGGACAGCCCTACGAGCAGTACTTC.

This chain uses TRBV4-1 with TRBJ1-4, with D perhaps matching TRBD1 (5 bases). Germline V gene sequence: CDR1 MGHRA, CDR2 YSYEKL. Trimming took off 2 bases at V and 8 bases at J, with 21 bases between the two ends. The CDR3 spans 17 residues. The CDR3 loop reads CASSQHSIGPEGEKLFF. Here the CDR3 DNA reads TGCGCCAGCAGCCAACACTCAATTGGGCCCGAGGGGGAAAAACTGTTTTTT.

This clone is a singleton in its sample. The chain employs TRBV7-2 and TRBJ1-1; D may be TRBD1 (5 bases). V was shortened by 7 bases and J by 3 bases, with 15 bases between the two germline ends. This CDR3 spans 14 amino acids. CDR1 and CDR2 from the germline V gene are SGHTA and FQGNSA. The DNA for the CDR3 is TGTGCCAGCACCCTAAGTGGGGGGTACACTGAAGCTTTCTTT. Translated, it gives CASTLSGGYTEAFF.

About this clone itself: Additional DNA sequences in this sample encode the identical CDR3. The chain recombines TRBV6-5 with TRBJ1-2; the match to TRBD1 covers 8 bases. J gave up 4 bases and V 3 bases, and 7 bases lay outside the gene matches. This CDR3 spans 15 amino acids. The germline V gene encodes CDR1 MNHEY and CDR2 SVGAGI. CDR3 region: CASSYGQGARYGYTF. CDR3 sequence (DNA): TGTGCCAGCAGTTATGGACAGGGAGCGCGCTATGGCTACACCTTC.

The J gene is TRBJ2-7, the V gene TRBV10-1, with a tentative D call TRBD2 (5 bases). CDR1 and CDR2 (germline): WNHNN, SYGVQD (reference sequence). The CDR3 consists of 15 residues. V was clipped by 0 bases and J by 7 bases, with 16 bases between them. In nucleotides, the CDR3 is TGCGCCAGCAGTGAGTCTGGGAGTAAATACGGGGAGCAGTACTTC. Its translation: CASSESGSKYGEQYF.

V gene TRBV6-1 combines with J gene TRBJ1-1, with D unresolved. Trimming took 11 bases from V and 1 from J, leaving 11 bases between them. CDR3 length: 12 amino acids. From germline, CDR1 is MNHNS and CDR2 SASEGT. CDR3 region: CAVGEWNTEAFF. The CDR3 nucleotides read TGTGCCGTCGGGGAATGGAACACTGAAGCTTTCTTT.

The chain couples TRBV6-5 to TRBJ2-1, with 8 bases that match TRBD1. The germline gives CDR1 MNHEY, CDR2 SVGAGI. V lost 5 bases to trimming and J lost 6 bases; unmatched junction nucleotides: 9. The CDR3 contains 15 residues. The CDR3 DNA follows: TGTGCCAGCAGTCCACAGGGGGGCCTTTTCAATGAGCAGTTCTTC. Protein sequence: CASSPQGGLFNEQFF.

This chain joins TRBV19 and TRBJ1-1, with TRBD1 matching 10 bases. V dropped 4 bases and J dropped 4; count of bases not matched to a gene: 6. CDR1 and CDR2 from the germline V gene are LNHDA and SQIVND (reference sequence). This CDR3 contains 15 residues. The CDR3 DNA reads TGTGCCAGTAGTAAGACAGGGGGCTCGGGCACTGAAGCTTTCTTT. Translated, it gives CASSKTGGSGTEAFF.